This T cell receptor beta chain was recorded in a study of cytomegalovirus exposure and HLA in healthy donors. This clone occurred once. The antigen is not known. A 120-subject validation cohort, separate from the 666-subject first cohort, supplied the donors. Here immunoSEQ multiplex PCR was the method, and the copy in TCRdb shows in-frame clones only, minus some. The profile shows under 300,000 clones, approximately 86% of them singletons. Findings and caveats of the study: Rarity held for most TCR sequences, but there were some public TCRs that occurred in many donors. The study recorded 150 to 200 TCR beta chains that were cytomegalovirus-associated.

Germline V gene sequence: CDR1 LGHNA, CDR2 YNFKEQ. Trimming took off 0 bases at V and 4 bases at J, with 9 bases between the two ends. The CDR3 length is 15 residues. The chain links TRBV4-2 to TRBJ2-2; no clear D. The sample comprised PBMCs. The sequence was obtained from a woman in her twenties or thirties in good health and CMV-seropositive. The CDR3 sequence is CASSQDRQTTGELFF. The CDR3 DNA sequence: TGTGCCAGCAGCCAAGATAGACAAACCACCGGGGAGCTGTTTTTT.